Listed below are T cell receptor beta chains from one sample, sequenced in a study of blood T cell repertoires in COVID-19. Sequencing was performed with immunoSEQ multiplex PCR; in TCRdb, only in-frame clones are kept and a portion is missing. The sample consists of 320,000 or so clones, around 90% of them appearing once. The sample was PBMCs or T cells enriched from blood (not recorded which). These receptors were collected from a man aged 25-40 years who had recovered from COVID-19. Each CDR3 is given with its conserved first and last residue. A D gene is named only where the DNA matches it firmly.

CASSPIQTGVNTEAFF TGTGCCAGCAGCCCGATACAGACAGGGGTAAACACTGAAGCTTTCTTT TRBV7-7 TRBD1 TRBJ1-1
CASSDLGQGADTQYF TGTGCCAGCAGTGACTTGGGACAGGGGGCAGATACGCAGTATTTT TRBV6-4 TRBD1 TRBJ2-3
CSASGRGHGDTQYF TGCAGTGCTAGTGGGCGGGGGCACGGAGATACGCAGTATTTT TRBV20-1 . TRBJ2-3
CASSLTGFSGNTIYF TGTGCCAGCAGCCTGACAGGGTTCTCTGGAAACACCATATATTTT TRBV5-8 TRBD1 TRBJ1-3
CASSSSRQSHEKLFF TGTGCCAGCAGTTCATCTCGACAGTCACATGAAAAACTGTTTTTT TRBV27 . TRBJ1-4
CASSESGGLRDEQFF TGTGCCAGCAGTGAATCGGGGGGGCTAAGGGATGAGCAGTTCTTC TRBV6-4 TRBD2 TRBJ2-1
CASSQGDRATNEKLFF TGCGCCAGCAGCCAAGGAGACAGAGCAACTAATGAAAAACTGTTTTTT TRBV4-1 . TRBJ1-4
CASSVFSGSSYEQYF TGTGCCAGCAGTGTTTTTAGCGGAAGCTCCTACGAGCAGTACTTC TRBV2 . TRBJ2-7
CASSFDRGGYGYTF TGTGCCAGCAGTTTTGACAGGGGTGGCTATGGCTACACCTTC TRBV27 TRBD1 TRBJ1-2
CASSLVGHPGLNTEAFF TGTGCCAGCAGCTTAGTGGGACACCCTGGCTTAAACACTGAAGCTTTCTTT TRBV11-2 . TRBJ1-1
CASSFAGGNTEAFF TGTGCCAGCAGCTTCGCGGGAGGGAACACTGAAGCTTTCTTT TRBV5-4 . TRBJ1-1
CARSPNRVDSNQPQHF TGTGCCAGAAGCCCTAACAGGGTTGATAGCAATCAGCCCCAGCATTTT TRBV5-3 . TRBJ1-5
CASSLTGGAPYNEQFF TGTGCCAGCAGCTTAACGGGGGGGGCCCCATACAATGAGCAGTTCTTC TRBV7-3 . TRBJ2-1
CASSFGTLSYEQYF TGTGCCAGCAGTTTCGGGACTCTCTCCTACGAGCAGTACTTC TRBV28 . TRBJ2-7
CASSTPLAGGYNEQFF TGTGCCAGCAGCACACCACTAGCGGGGGGCTACAATGAGCAGTTCTTC TRBV5-7 TRBD2 TRBJ2-1
CASSVAGGRLETQYF TGTGCCAGCAGCGTAGCGGGGGGGCGCTTAGAGACCCAGTACTTC TRBV9 TRBD2 TRBJ2-5